This T cell receptor beta chain was profiled in a study of CD8+ T cells in alopecia areata. Germline lookup yields CDR1 SQVTM and CDR2 ANQGSEA. V lost 4 bases, J lost 4 bases, and 13 bases lay in between. The CDR3 has 13 amino acids. Extracted from the samples, RNA was reverse transcribed into cDNA to serve as the sequencing template. Profiling relied on immunoSEQ multiplex PCR, and the TCRdb table lists in-frame clones only, not all of them. This sample has approximately 160,000 clones; around 59% occur once, and the top ten carry approximately 15%. In regard to this clone: The antigen remains undetermined.

Regarding treatment: oral pan-JAK inhibitor, 5-10 mg twice daily. Alopecia areata patients had lesional scalp punch biopsies and peripheral blood taken from them. Sorting from PBMCs produced CD4+ and CD8+ T cells. Regarding the study as a whole: Greater clonality was observed in lesional scalp samples, especially alopecia totalis/universalis, versus normal scalp. Sharing of TCRs across patients appeared less clear than in mice, possibly for HLA-related reasons.

This TCR derives from a human donor with alopecia areata. The input for sequencing was CD4+ T cells sorted from blood, taken at week 24, from a patient treated with tofacitinib. The V and J genes are TRBV29-1 and TRBJ1-2, with D possibly being TRBD1 (5 bases). CDR3 sequence reads: CSVGGESPYGYTF. CDR3 coding DNA: TGCAGCGTTGGGGGCGAGAGTCCCTATGGCTACACCTTC.